A single sample gave rise to the 5 T cell receptor beta chains below, sequenced in a study of blood T cell repertoires in COVID-19 (TCRdb year 2020). Libraries were prepared through the immunoSEQ multiplex PCR assay. TCRdb re-hosts the immuneACCESS table, in-frame sequences only. Its copies lack some clones; in the studies checked, an unresolved V gene accounts for under half of them, and the cause for the rest is not known. Recorded for this sample are roughly 200,000 clones; 75% to 90% of them occurred a single time. Of the sample, less than 9.5% falls within the top ten clones. The sequencing input was peripheral blood. These TCRs come from a woman older than 75 with COVID-19, enrolled during active disease.

The rearrangement uses TRBV19 and TRBJ2-7; 7 bases are shared with TRBD1. The CDR3 has 18 residues. Looked up from germline, CDR1 is LNHDA and CDR2 is SQIVND (reference sequence). V shed 3 bases, J shed 5 bases, and the junction held 19 bases outside the gene matches. CDR3 DNA: TGTGCCAGTAGTATGAAGCCCCCCTACTCCGGACAGGCCGACGAGCAGTACTTC. Protein product: CASSMKPPYSGQADEQYF.

The chain is built from TRBV27 and TRBJ1-2; D is possibly TRBD1 (5 bases). Trimming pared 2 bases from V and 2 bases from J, leaving 9 bases between. CDR3 length equals 14 residues. Germline values: CDR1 MNHEY, CDR2 SMNVEV (reference sequence). DNA of the CDR3: TGTGCCAGCAGTTTACGGGGACTAAACTATGGCTACACCTTC. Its translation is CASSLRGLNYGYTF.

This clone was observed a single time. The chain employs TRBV6-5 and TRBJ1-4, with TRBD1 matching over 8 bases. Unmatched junction bases numbered 1, after V lost 8 bases and J lost 5 bases. CDR3 length: 12 residues. CDR1 and CDR2 from the germline V gene are MNHEY and SVGAGI. CDR3 amino acids: CASRDRNEKLFF. The DNA for the CDR3 is TGTGCCAGCCGGGACAGGAATGAAAAACTGTTTTTT.

Concerning this clone: At the DNA level, this CDR3 is encoded by other sequences in the same sample as well. The rearrangement joins TRBV2 to TRBJ2-3, with TRBD1 matching over 7 bases. V lost 4 bases to trimming and J lost 0 bases; unmatched junction nucleotides: 4. The V gene's germline CDR1 is SNHLY and CDR2 FYNNEI. The CDR3 runs to 15 residues. The CDR3 here is CASSAGTASTDTQYF. CDR3 sequence (DNA): TGTGCCAGCAGTGCCGGGACAGCTAGCACAGATACGCAGTATTTT.

V is TRBV19 and J is TRBJ1-2, with D tentatively TRBD1 (5 bases). Germline lookup yields CDR1 LNHDA and CDR2 SQIVND (reference sequence). The CDR3 contains 15 residues. The ends were cut back, 5 bases at V and 3 bases at J, with 16 bases in the middle. The CDR3 DNA follows: TGTGCCAGTAGTCCCCGTGGGGGAGGGGACTATGGCTACACCTTC. As protein: CASSPRGGGDYGYTF.